This T cell receptor (beta chain) was documented in a study of human T cells and chemical hapten exposure (dated by TCRdb to the early 2020s). As for the study more broadly: Libraries were combined into a pool for sequencing, and differences in TCR yield between samples came mainly from small differences in library volumes within the pool. From each blood RNA sample, both TCR alpha and TCR beta chains were sequenced. Peripheral blood TCR repertoire changes were tracked in vivo in alopecia patients during primary and secondary sensitization to the hapten diphenylcyclopropenone (DPC).

The time point label, read with the paper, signifies: healthy volunteer bleed at 2 weeks. Total RNA was extracted from unfractionated whole blood collected in Tempus Blood RNA tubes. Roughly 5 healthy volunteers were used as TCR sequencing controls and were bled at day 0, 2 weeks and 6 weeks. The library came from RACE. Sequencer: NextSeq 500. During library preparation, unique molecular identifiers were attached to individual cDNA molecules so that TCRs could be counted in a quantitative, reproducible way. For the original study's pipeline: A median of about 87,000 TCRs per sample was observed, with a range of roughly 23,224 to 750,000. The Decombinator software suite was used to annotate the V, J and CDR3 of the TCR reads. For the PS versus PT1 abundance plots, all samples were subsampled to the same number of TCRs (28,000). TCRs were defined as expanded if absent before sensitization and observed at least eight times at the 2-week time point. Using fastp trimming at Q25 and MiXCR clonotype assembly, TCRdb reanalyzed the public sequencing data and kept in-frame beta chains. Rows are unified per CDR3 protein, each entry keeping the most common DNA and genes. In this record, the V and J calls reflect TCRdb's handling and not the investigators' own analysis. This sample is represented by about 130,000 distinct CDR3 sequences; approximately 10% of them were singletons. The ten top clones hold roughly 2% of the sample.

A distance of 15 bases separates the germline ends of V and J, which lose 6 bases and 6 bases respectively. According to the germline V gene, CDR1 reads SGHDT and CDR2 reads YYEEEE. Measured from the cysteine to the phenylalanine, the CDR3 is 14 residues long. Only the CDR3 part of the read is kept: 42 bases, read in frame from the first base. This clonotype was picked up a small number of times. Which antigen it targets is not known. Per-nucleotide qualities are absent, and no much larger clonotype sits a single base away. Study-wide conclusions, independent of this receptor: No change with DPC sensitization was found in the number of TCRs above 1 in 1000 frequency, and no evidence of global repertoire structure alterations was found. After repeated subsampling, changes were observed in the strength of the expansion versus patch-test correlation and in the threshold at which the correlation became significant.

The rearranged chain carries TRBV5-6 and TRBJ1-4, with TRBD1 as a weak D call on 5 bases. The source material was whole blood. The receptor was isolated from a male donor in good health. Some clones in this sample may be carry-over from other donors' samples. The CDR3 is CASTQLGGDEKLFF. The nucleotides read TGTGCCAGCACCCAGTTGGGAGGGGATGAAAAACTGTTTTTT.